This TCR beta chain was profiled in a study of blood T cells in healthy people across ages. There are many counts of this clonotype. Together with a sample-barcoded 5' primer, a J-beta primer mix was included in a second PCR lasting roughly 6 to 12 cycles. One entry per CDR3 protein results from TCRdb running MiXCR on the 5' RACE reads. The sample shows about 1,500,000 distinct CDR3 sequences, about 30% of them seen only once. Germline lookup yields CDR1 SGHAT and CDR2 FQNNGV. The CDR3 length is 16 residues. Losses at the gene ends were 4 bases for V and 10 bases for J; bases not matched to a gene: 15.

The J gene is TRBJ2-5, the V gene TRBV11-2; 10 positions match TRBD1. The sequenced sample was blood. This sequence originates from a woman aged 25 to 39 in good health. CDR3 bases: TGTGCCAGCAGCTATCAACCGGGACAGGGGAAAGGGAGCCAGTACTTC. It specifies CASSYQPGQGKGSQYF. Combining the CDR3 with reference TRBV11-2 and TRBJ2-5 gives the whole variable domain EAGVAQSPRYKIIEKRQSVAFWCNPISGHATLYWYQQILGQGPKLLIQFQNNGVVDDSQLPKDRFSAERLKGVDSTLKIQPAKLEDSAVYLCASSYQPGQGKGSQYFGPGTRLLVL.